One sample yielded the 5 T cell receptor beta chains listed below, sequenced in a study of T cell repertoires in cytomegalovirus infection. TCRdb analysed the reads with MiXCR anew, one entry per CDR3 protein. Among some 590,000 distinct CDR3 sequences listed, 35% to 50% were seen once. For these TCRs, the target antigens are not known. The source was cultured PBMCs, collected from culture after CMV antigen stimulation. Every receptor here comes from a human donor in good health (CMV status not recorded). Some clones in this sample may be carry-over from other donors' samples.

This clonotype was observed a few times. The chain links TRBV6-5 to TRBJ2-3; the D gene is possibly TRBD1 (6 bases). The germline V gene has CDR1 MNHEY and CDR2 SVGAGI. Deletions cut 2 bases from V and 0 bases from J, with 12 bases between. The CDR3 is 16 amino acids. The CDR3 spells CASSYRGQTSTDTQYF. CDR3 coding DNA: TGTGCCAGCAGTTACCGGGGACAAACTAGCACAGATACGCAGTATTTT.

This clonotype appeared a few times. V is TRBV28 and J is TRBJ2-5; D call uncertain. Germline V lookup: CDR1 MDHEN, CDR2 SYDVKM. The CDR3 spans 13 residues. Trimming took 6 bases from V and 4 from J, leaving 12 bases between them. For the CDR3, the DNA is TGTGCCAGCAGGAACTCAGGAAGAGAGACCCAGTACTTC. Protein sequence: CASRNSGRETQYF.

This rearrangement joins TRBV7-1 to TRBJ2-3; TRBD1 matches at 7 bases. TRBV7-1 is reported as an ORF; its role is uncertain. The junction had 9 bases not matched to a gene; V was cut back by 5 bases and J by 1 base. This CDR3 comprises 16 residues. As DNA, the CDR3 is TGTGCCAGCAGCGGCAACAGGGGCGCGGGCACAGATACGCAGTATTTT. Translated: CASSGNRGAGTDTQYF.

V is TRBV5-1 and J is TRBJ1-4; no definite D call. The CDR3 consists of 15 residues. Germline-derived CDR1 and CDR2 are SGHRS and YFSETQ. V lost 8 bases to trimming and J lost 7 bases, with 21 bases between them. The CDR3: CASQRNIGVREKLFF. The CDR3 nucleotides are TGCGCCAGTCAACGGAATATTGGAGTTCGTGAAAAACTGTTTTTT. Complete variable domain (other parts from reference TRBV5-1 and TRBJ1-4): KAGVTQTPRYLIKTRGQQVTLSCSPISGHRSVSWYQQTPGQGLQFLFEYFSETQRNKGNFPGRFSGRQFSNSRSEMNVSTLELGDSALYLCASQRNIGVREKLFFGSGTQLSVL.

The chain combines TRBV27 with TRBJ2-7; tentatively, D is TRBD2 (6 bases). The CDR3 has 14 residues. Per germline, CDR1 MNHEY and CDR2 SMNVEV (reference sequence). Trimming took off 6 bases at V and 3 bases at J, with 15 bases between the two ends. CDR3 region: CASSIGGSHYEQYF. The CDR3 nucleotides read TGTGCCAGCAGCATCGGAGGGTCACACTACGAGCAGTACTTC.